The 16 T cell receptor beta chains reported below all come from one sample, sequenced in a study of blood T cells in healthy people across ages. Through a sample-barcoded 5' primer and a J-beta primer mix, a second PCR was run for 7 to 11 cycles. TCRdb used MiXCR to reprocess the 5' RACE reads, holding one entry per CDR3 protein. Seen here are some 700,000 distinct CDR3 sequences, around a fifth observed once, and the top ten hold 22%. Source material: blood. The receptors derive from a man in his 70s in good health.

The rearrangement uses TRBV5-6 and TRBJ2-1, with D perhaps TRBD1 (6 bases). The length of the CDR3 is 15 residues. Germline V gene lookup returns CDR1 SGHDT and CDR2 YYEEEE. V was trimmed by 5 bases and J by 3 bases, leaving 15 bases between them. DNA of the CDR3: TGTGCCAGCAGTCCGTGGACAGAGTACTACAATGAGCAGTTCTTC. Amino acid sequence: CASSPWTEYYNEQFF.

The V call is TRBV5-1, the J call TRBJ1-1, with D possibly being TRBD1 (5 bases). V lost 3 bases to trimming and J lost 1 base, with 19 bases between them. CDR1 and CDR2 from the germline V gene are SGHRS and YFSETQ. CDR3 length: 17 residues. CDR3 DNA sequence: TGCGCCAGCAGCTCCAAGGCGGGGGTTCTTGGGAACACTGAAGCTTTCTTT. Encoded protein: CASSSKAGVLGNTEAFF.

This clonotype came up a few times. V is TRBV6-2 or TRBV6-3 and J is TRBJ2-1; D ambiguous. CDR1 and CDR2 from the germline V gene are MNHEY and SVGEGT. The CDR3 contains 13 residues. Trimming shortened V by 6 bases and J by 4 bases, and 10 bases separated the two germline ends. CDR3 region: CASSPRHYNEQFF. Written as DNA, the CDR3 is TGTGCCAGCAGCCCAAGACATTACAATGAGCAGTTCTTC.

This clonotype occurred a few times. CDR3 sequence: CASSYDFGVAGSLQETQYF. CDR3 DNA sequence: TGTGCCAGCAGTTACGATTTCGGGGTAGCGGGGAGTCTACAAGAGACCCAGTACTTC. The chain employs TRBV6-5 and TRBJ2-5; TRBD2 aligns across 8 bases. This CDR3 spans 19 amino acids. The germline CDR1 and CDR2 sequences are MNHEY and SVGAGI. The J segment lost 2 bases and the V segment lost 2 bases, leaving 16 bases of the junction unmatched.

V gene TRBV10-3 combines with J gene TRBJ2-5, with TRBD2 identical over 16 bases. The CDR3 contains 14 residues. Germline V gene data show CDR1 as ENHRY and CDR2 as SYGVKD. The V gene end was trimmed by 10 bases and the J gene end by 3 bases; junction bases not matched to a gene: 2. This CDR3 is CATGTSGREETQYF. DNA of the CDR3: TGTGCCACTGGGACTAGCGGGAGGGAAGAGACCCAGTACTTC.

This clonotype was picked up many times. V and J are TRBV20-1 and TRBJ2-3, with TRBD2 as a possible D gene (6 bases). From germline, CDR1 is DFQATT and CDR2 SNEGSKA (reference sequence). Trimming removed 5 bases from V and 6 bases from J, with 12 bases in between. The CDR3 length is 12 residues. The CDR3 coding sequence is TGCAGTGCTCAGACTAGTGGGGATACGCAGTATTTT. Protein product: CSAQTSGDTQYF.

This clonotype was recorded at least ten times. The chain uses TRBV10-3 and TRBJ2-6; 7 nucleotides line up with TRBD1. Germline lookup yields CDR1 ENHRY and CDR2 SYGVKD. This CDR3 has 16 residues. With 6 bases clipped from V and 4 bases from J, the junction kept 9 bases outside the gene matches. CDR3 sequence (DNA): TGTGCCATCAGAAATGGACAGGCAGGGGGGGCCAACGTCCTGACTTTC. This codes for CAIRNGQAGGANVLTF.

In its sample, this clonotype was seen a few times. The chain is built from TRBV20-1 and TRBJ2-5; D uncertain. The assigned J gene may be wrong: the sequence end matches TRBJ2-7 better. This CDR3 has 13 residues. Germline loops: CDR1 DFQATT, CDR2 SNEGSKA (reference sequence). CDR3 in DNA: TGCAGTGCTAGAGATCCCAACAGCTACGAGCAGTACTTC. Protein sequence: CSARDPNSYEQYF.

The rearrangement uses TRBV5-1 and TRBJ2-3; D remains ambiguous. The CDR3 is 13 amino acids. Trimming cost V 3 bases and J 2 bases, with 7 bases left between them. CDR1 and CDR2 from the germline V gene are SGHRS and YFSETQ. Here the CDR3 reads CASSSHVTDTQYF. CDR3 DNA sequence: TGCGCCAGCAGCTCCCACGTCACAGATACGCAGTATTTT.

This clonotype was seen a handful of times. The rearrangement joins TRBV28 to TRBJ1-5; D perhaps matches TRBD1 (6 bases). The length of the CDR3 is 12 residues. Trimming took off 6 bases at V and 7 bases at J, with 10 bases between the two ends. Germline assignment: CDR1 MDHEN and CDR2 SYDVKM. CDR3 sequence (DNA): TGTGCCAGCAGCAACAGGGTGCAGCCCCAGCATTTT. It encodes CASSNRVQPQHF.

This clonotype was recorded only once. The chain joins TRBV5-6 to TRBJ2-5; TRBD1 agrees at 9 bases. The J call could be wrong; TRBJ2-7 is a better fit for the DNA end. The CDR3 covers 15 residues. Germline V CDR1 and CDR2: SGHDT, YYEEEE. CDR3 loop: CASSQPAGQGYEQYF. CDR3 bases: TGTGCCAGCAGCCAACCCGCGGGACAGGGTTACGAGCAGTACTTC.

This chain joins TRBV28 and TRBJ2-5, with 9 bases that match TRBD1. The CDR3 runs to 15 residues. Trimming took 6 bases from V and 11 from J; bases not matched to a gene: 16. CDR1 is MDHEN, CDR2 SYDVKM, per germline. The CDR3 spells CASRGQGGGYYGQYF. Here the CDR3 DNA reads TGTGCCAGCAGGGGACAGGGAGGGGGCTACTACGGGCAGTACTTC.

The chain links TRBV30 to TRBJ2-1; D call uncertain. The CDR3 contains 12 residues. CDR1 GTSNPN and CDR2 SVGIG come from the germline V gene (reference sequence). Trimming cost V 4 bases and J 7 bases, with 11 bases left between them. The CDR3 here is CAWNEWANEQFF. In DNA, the CDR3 is TGTGCCTGGAATGAGTGGGCGAATGAGCAGTTCTTC.

A few counts support this clonotype. The DNA for the CDR3 is TGCAGCGTTGCTACCAGCGGGGACACAGATACGCAGTATTTT. Amino acid sequence: CSVATSGDTDTQYF. The chain uses TRBV29-1 and TRBJ2-3; the match to TRBD2 covers 7 bases. The CDR3 extends over 14 amino acids. The J segment lost 2 bases and the V segment lost 4 bases, leaving 6 bases of the junction unmatched. CDR1 SQVTM and CDR2 ANQGSEA come from the germline V gene.

This clonotype showed up just a few times. The chain joins TRBV9 to TRBJ2-3; D is unclear. Germline CDR1 and CDR2: SGDLS and YYNGEE. V was cut by 3 bases and J by 1 base, with 9 bases left in between. The CDR3 consists of 14 residues. The CDR3 is CASSGTTRTDTQYF. The DNA of the CDR3 is TGTGCCAGCAGCGGGACCACACGCACAGATACGCAGTATTTT. The full variable domain, in which reference TRBV9 and TRBJ2-3 provide the parts outside the CDR3, is DSGVTQTPKHLITATGQRVTLRCSPRSGDLSVYWYQQSLDQGLQFLIQYYNGEERAKGNILERFSAQQFPDLHSELNLSSLELGDSALYFCASSGTTRTDTQYFGPGTRLTVL.

This CDR3 is CASSYGLAGVYNEQFF. CDR3 nucleotides: TGTGCCAGCAGCTACGGACTAGCGGGAGTCTACAATGAGCAGTTCTTC. This chain links TRBV7-2 with TRBJ2-1; TRBD2 matches at 13 bases. This CDR3 contains 16 residues. Germline V gene lookup returns CDR1 SGHTA and CDR2 FQGNSA. V lost 4 bases and J lost 3; bases outside the gene matches: 3.